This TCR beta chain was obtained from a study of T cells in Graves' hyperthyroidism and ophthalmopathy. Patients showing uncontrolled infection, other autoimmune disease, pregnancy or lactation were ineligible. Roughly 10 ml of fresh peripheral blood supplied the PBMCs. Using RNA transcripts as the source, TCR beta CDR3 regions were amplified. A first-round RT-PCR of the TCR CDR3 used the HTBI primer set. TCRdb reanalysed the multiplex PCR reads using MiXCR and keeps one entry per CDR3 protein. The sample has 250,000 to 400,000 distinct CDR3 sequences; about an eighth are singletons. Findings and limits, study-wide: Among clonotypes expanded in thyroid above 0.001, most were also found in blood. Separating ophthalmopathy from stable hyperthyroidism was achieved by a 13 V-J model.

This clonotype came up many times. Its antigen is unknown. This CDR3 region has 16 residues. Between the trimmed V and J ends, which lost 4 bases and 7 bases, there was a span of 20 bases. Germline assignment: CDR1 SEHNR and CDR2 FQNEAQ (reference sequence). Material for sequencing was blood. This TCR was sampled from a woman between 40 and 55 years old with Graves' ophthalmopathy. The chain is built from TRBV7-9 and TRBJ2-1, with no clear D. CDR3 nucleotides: TGTGCCAGCAGCTCGCCACTTGCTTCGAGGATTAATGAGCAGTTCTTC. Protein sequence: CASSSPLASRINEQFF.